These T cell receptor beta chains were read from a single sample in a study of OX40 agonist ivuxolimab in advanced cancers. The method was immunoSEQ multiplex PCR; TCRdb's version includes in-frame clones alone and lacks a portion of them. The sample consists of some 70,000 clones, over 75% of them appearing once. The sequencing used CD4+ or CD8+ T cells sorted from blood, collected in a trial of the OX40 agonist ivuxolimab. These receptors were obtained from an adult with an advanced solid tumor such as melanoma, head and neck, liver or kidney cancer. CDR3s include the opening cysteine and the closing phenylalanine or tryptophan. A D gene is named only where the DNA matches it firmly. Size is omitted from some rows. Given values are once, few, many or a class for expanded clones.

V	size	length	J	D	CDR3	DNA
TRBV6-6	NA	12	TRBJ2-7	TRBD1	CASRTGSSEQYF	TGTGCCAGCAGGACAGGGTCGAGTGAGCAGTACTTC
TRBV6-1	NA	14	TRBJ1-4	NA	CASRAKLISEKLFF	TGTGCCAGCAGGGCGAAGCTGATAAGTGAAAAACTGTTTTTT
TRBV7-2	NA	15	TRBJ2-7	TRBD1	CASSPMDRVLYEQYF	TGTGCCAGCAGCCCGATGGACAGGGTCCTATACGAGCAGTACTTC
TRBV25-1	NA	12	TRBJ1-1	NA	CASSAGQFGAFF	TGTGCCAGCAGTGCCGGACAGTTTGGGGCTTTCTTT
TRBV4-1	NA	14	TRBJ1-5	NA	CASSQVGSSQPQHF	TGCGCCAGCAGCCAAGTGGGGTCTTCTCAGCCCCAGCATTTT
TRBV11-2	NA	14	TRBJ2-5	TRBD1	CASSLVGTEETQYF	TGTGCCAGCAGCTTAGTTGGGACAGAAGAGACCCAGTACTTC
TRBV5-4	NA	13	TRBJ1-3	NA	CASSSRVGNTIYF	TGTGCCAGCAGCTCTAGGGTTGGAAACACCATATATTTT
TRBV5-5	NA	15	TRBJ1-5	NA	CASSHRDTDPQPQHF	TGTGCCAGCAGCCACCGGGACACGGACCCCCAGCCCCAGCATTTT
TRBV7-9	NA	16	TRBJ2-7	NA	CASSSWIADSSYEQYF	TGTGCCAGCAGCTCGTGGATCGCGGATAGCTCCTACGAGCAGTACTTC
TRBV2	NA	15	TRBJ2-7	TRBD2	CASRSGVTSTYEQYF	TGTGCCAGCAGAAGCGGGGTGACGTCGACCTACGAGCAGTACTTC
TRBV2	NA	13	TRBJ1-1	NA	CASRAGRGTEAFF	TGTGCCAGCAGAGCAGGGAGGGGGACTGAAGCTTTCTTT
TRBV6-5	NA	15	TRBJ2-7	TRBD1	CASSYSGQGAYEQYF	TGTGCCAGCAGTTACTCGGGGCAGGGGGCCTACGAGCAGTACTTC
TRBV5-5	NA	15	TRBJ1-5	TRBD1	CASSWWTGVNQPQHF	TGTGCCAGCAGCTGGTGGACAGGGGTCAATCAGCCCCAGCATTTT
TRBV29-1	NA	13	TRBJ1-5	NA	CSVEGSPNQPQHF	TGCAGCGTTGAAGGGAGTCCTAATCAGCCCCAGCATTTT
TRBV6-1	few	15	TRBJ1-6	NA	CASSEDGGYNSPLHF	TGTGCCAGCAGTGAAGACGGTGGATATAATTCACCCCTCCACTTT
TRBV7-9	NA	14	TRBJ1-4	NA	CASSQGNPPRELFF	TGTGCCAGCAGCCAAGGGAACCCGCCTCGGGAACTGTTTTTT
TRBV4-3	NA	14	TRBJ2-1	TRBD2	CASSQVGLVAEQFF	TGCGCCAGCAGCCAAGTGGGACTAGTAGCTGAGCAGTTCTTC
TRBV5-4	NA	17	TRBJ1-2	TRBD1	CASSFMTGSKSNYGYTF	TGTGCCAGCAGCTTTATGACAGGGAGTAAATCTAACTATGGCTACACCTTC
TRBV11-2	NA	15	TRBJ2-7	TRBD2	CASSSTSGVSYEQYF	TGTGCCAGCAGCTCGACTAGCGGGGTCTCCTACGAGCAGTACTTC
TRBV7-2	NA	16	TRBJ2-1	TRBD2	CASNANGGAAYNEQFF	TGTGCCAGCAACGCTAACGGGGGGGCGGCGTACAATGAGCAGTTCTTC
TRBV2	NA	13	TRBJ2-5	NA	CASSGDGVETQYF	TGTGCCAGCAGTGGGGACGGGGTAGAGACCCAGTACTTC
TRBV28	NA	13	TRBJ2-2	NA	CASTHTNTGELFF	TGTGCCAGCACTCACACGAACACCGGGGAGCTGTTTTTT
TRBV18	many	15	TRBJ2-1	NA	CASSPSASSYNEQFF	TGTGCCAGCTCACCGTCGGCGAGCTCCTACAATGAGCAGTTCTTC
TRBV18	NA	13	TRBJ2-1	NA	CASSQQGKNEQFF	TGTGCCAGCTCACAACAGGGTAAGAATGAGCAGTTCTTC
TRBV5-5	NA	13	TRBJ1-5	NA	CASSLGGDQPQHF	TGTGCCAGCAGCTTGGGGGGAGATCAGCCCCAGCATTTT
TRBV18	NA	15	TRBJ2-3	TRBD2	CASSPEAGAGDTQYF	TGTGCCAGCTCACCAGAAGCGGGGGCAGGGGATACGCAGTATTTT
TRBV5-1	NA	16	TRBJ2-1	TRBD2	CASSFQLAASRLEQFF	TGCGCCAGCAGCTTTCAACTAGCGGCGTCGCGTTTAGAGCAGTTCTTC
TRBV10-3	NA	13	TRBJ2-5	NA	CAISEWPSETQYF	TGTGCCATCAGTGAATGGCCCAGCGAGACCCAGTACTTC
TRBV4-1	NA	14	TRBJ1-2	NA	CASSQDGRRERYTF	TGCGCCAGCAGCCAAGATGGGCGGAGGGAACGCTACACCTTC
TRBV11-3	NA	13	TRBJ1-1	NA	CASSSTGGQRAFF	TGTGCCAGCAGCTCTACGGGGGGCCAGCGAGCTTTCTTT
TRBV6-6	once	14	TRBJ1-5	NA	CASSYSLSDQPQHF	TGTGCCAGCAGTTACTCTCTTTCCGATCAGCCCCAGCATTTT
TRBV2	NA	12	TRBJ1-2	NA	CAGRQEDYGYTF	TGTGCCGGAAGACAGGAGGACTATGGCTACACCTTC
TRBV6-6	NA	13	TRBJ1-4	TRBD1	CASSYVTGEKLFF	TGTGCCAGCAGTTACGTGACAGGGGAAAAACTGTTTTTT
TRBV5-6	NA	15	TRBJ2-2	NA	CASSQGRRHTGELFF	TGTGCCAGCAGCCAGGGACGGAGGCACACCGGGGAGCTGTTTTTT
TRBV2	NA	13	TRBJ1-5	NA	CASSLGINQPQHF	TGTGCCAGCAGTCTGGGCATTAATCAGCCCCAGCATTTT
TRBV4-3	NA	17	TRBJ1-4	TRBD1	CASSPGQARSTNEKLFF	TGCGCCAGCAGTCCCGGACAGGCAAGGTCAACTAATGAAAAACTGTTTTTT
TRBV15	few	13	TRBJ1-1	NA	CATSTRRNTEAFF	TGTGCCACCAGCACCAGACGGAACACTGAAGCTTTCTTT
TRBV12-5	once	12	TRBJ2-7	NA	CASGLQFYEQYF	TGTGCTAGTGGCCTACAGTTCTACGAGCAGTACTTC
TRBV6-5	NA	13	TRBJ1-1	NA	CASRFGANTEAFF	TGTGCCAGCAGATTCGGGGCGAACACTGAAGCTTTCTTT
TRBV5-1	NA	16	TRBJ2-7	TRBD1	CASSFTPSTGTYEQYF	TGCGCCAGCAGCTTCACACCCTCGACAGGGACCTACGAGCAGTACTTC
TRBV4-3	NA	13	TRBJ2-5	TRBD1	CASSRDRQETQYF	TGCGCCAGCAGCCGGGACAGACAAGAGACCCAGTACTTC
TRBV10-3	once	14	TRBJ1-2	NA	CAISERSGDLGYTF	TGTGCCATCAGTGAGAGGTCAGGGGATCTTGGCTACACCTTC
TRBV9	NA	16	TRBJ2-5	TRBD2	CASSVSTGGGRETQYF	TGTGCCAGCAGCGTTTCGACGGGCGGGGGGCGAGAGACCCAGTACTTC
TRBV7-2	NA	14	TRBJ1-1	NA	CASTRGLLNTEAFF	TGTGCCAGCACCCGAGGACTCCTGAACACTGAAGCTTTCTTT
TRBV19	NA	11	TRBJ1-4	NA	CASSNRAKLFF	TGTGCCAGTTCGAACAGGGCAAAACTGTTTTTT
TRBV7-3	once	14	TRBJ1-4	NA	CASSQGSANEKLFF	TGTGCCAGCAGCCAAGGATCGGCTAATGAAAAACTGTTTTTT
TRBV5-1	NA	13	TRBJ1-1	NA	CASSLNDGTEAFF	TGCGCCAGCAGCTTAAACGACGGCACTGAAGCTTTCTTT
TRBV5-8	NA	16	TRBJ1-6	NA	CASSLELGTRDSPLHF	TGTGCCAGCAGCTTGGAGTTGGGGACAAGGGATTCACCCCTCCACTTT
TRBV5-6	once	13	TRBJ2-5	NA	CASSLSWEETQYF	TGTGCCAGCAGCTTATCGTGGGAAGAGACCCAGTACTTC
TRBV7-9	NA	15	TRBJ2-5	NA	CASSSSGTGRETQYF	TGTGCCAGCAGCTCTAGCGGGACAGGGAGGGAGACCCAGTACTTC
TRBV29-1	NA	14	TRBJ1-1	NA	CSVEDRSRTSEAFF	TGCAGCGTTGAAGATCGTTCCAGGACCAGTGAAGCTTTCTTT
TRBV4-1	NA	15	TRBJ1-1	NA	CASSQDGTYGAEAFF	TGCGCCAGCAGCCAAGATGGGACCTATGGAGCTGAAGCTTTCTTT
TRBV5-1	NA	16	TRBJ2-6	NA	CASSLGGTSGANVLTF	TGCGCCAGCAGCTTGGGGGGAACCTCTGGGGCCAACGTCCTGACTTTC
TRBV7-2	NA	17	TRBJ2-5	TRBD1	CASSPGAGTGTQETQYF	TGTGCCAGCAGCCCTGGAGCCGGGACAGGGACCCAAGAGACCCAGTACTTC
TRBV18	NA	15	TRBJ1-3	NA	CASSPPWTTGNTIYF	TGTGCCAGCTCACCACCTTGGACAACCGGAAACACCATATATTTT
TRBV7-9	NA	14	TRBJ2-7	TRBD2	CASSPGTSGYEQYF	TGTGCCAGCAGCCCCGGGACTAGCGGCTACGAGCAGTACTTC
TRBV7-2	NA	12	TRBJ1-5	NA	CASSFDNQPQHF	TGTGCCAGCAGCTTCGACAATCAGCCCCAGCATTTT
TRBV4-1	NA	15	TRBJ1-1	NA	CASSQAGTMNTEAFF	TGCGCCAGCAGCCAAGCCGGGACAATGAACACTGAAGCTTTCTTT
TRBV7-9	NA	14	TRBJ2-7	TRBD2	CASSPREGSDEQYF	TGTGCCAGCAGCCCCCGGGAGGGATCGGACGAGCAGTACTTC
TRBV18	NA	14	TRBJ1-2	TRBD1	CASSTRDSRNAYTF	TGTGCCAGCTCAACCCGGGACAGCCGCAACGCCTACACCTTC